One sample yielded the 28 T cell receptor beta chains listed below, sequenced in a study of T cell responses to AZD1222 COVID-19 vaccine. Produced via immunoSEQ multiplex PCR; TCRdb's table is partial and in-frame only. The table includes approximately 140,000 clones, around 92% detected once. The sequenced sample was peripheral blood, obtained on day 0 of AZD1222 vaccination. These receptors all come from an adult in good health.

The chain recombines TRBV28 with TRBJ1-1; no definite D call. This CDR3 is built from 11 residues. CDR1 is MDHEN, CDR2 SYDVKM, per germline. Trimming pared 1 base from V and 7 bases from J, leaving 4 bases between. The CDR3 nucleotides are TGTGCCAGCAGTTTATCATTTGAAGCTTTCTTT. This sequence encodes CASSLSFEAFF.

The genes are TRBV6-5 and TRBJ2-5; no firm D call. Germline CDR1 MNHEY, CDR2 SVGAGI. The CDR3 sequence is 12 residues long. The V and J ends lost 2 bases and 5 bases respectively, with 6 bases between them. The CDR3 is CASSYPWETQYF. Here the CDR3 DNA reads TGTGCCAGCAGTTACCCTTGGGAGACCCAGTACTTC.

Here the CDR3 DNA reads TGTGCCACCAGCCCCCGGGCAACCGGGGAGACCCAGTACTTC. Amino acid sequence: CATSPRATGETQYF. The chain uses TRBV15 and TRBJ2-5; D unresolved. V was pared by 5 bases and J by 5 bases, with 15 bases between. The CDR3 contains 14 residues. CDR1 is LNHNV and CDR2 is YYDKDF in the germline V gene (reference sequence). The variable domain in full, with the rest retrieved from reference TRBV15 and TRBJ2-5, is DAMVIQNPRYQVTQFGKPVTLSCSQTLNHNVMYWYQQKSSQAPKLLFHYYDKDFNNEADTPDNFQSRRPNTSFCFLDIRSPGLGDTAMYLCATSPRATGETQYFGPGTRLLVL.

This rearrangement joins TRBV5-6 to TRBJ2-2; D is possibly TRBD2 (6 bases). The germline gives CDR1 SGHDT, CDR2 YYEEEE. CDR3 length equals 16 residues. The V end lost 0 bases, the J end lost 4 bases, and 13 bases lay between the germline ends. The CDR3 spells CASSLGPGAGTGELFF. The CDR3 DNA follows: TGTGCCAGCAGCTTGGGTCCGGGAGCGGGCACCGGGGAGCTGTTTTTT.

As for this clone: Different DNA sequences within this sample yield the same CDR3. The V call is TRBV9, the J call TRBJ2-7; 7 nucleotides line up with TRBD1. V was pared by 3 bases and J by 3 bases, with 6 bases of the junction left unmatched. Germline CDR1 SGDLS, CDR2 YYNGEE. The CDR3 length is 14 residues. CDR3 loop: CASSGQGVGYEQYF. Here the CDR3 DNA reads TGTGCCAGCAGCGGACAGGGAGTGGGCTACGAGCAGTACTTC.

The J gene is TRBJ2-7, the V gene TRBV10-2; tentative D call: TRBD1 (6 bases). This CDR3 has 14 residues. Germline lookup yields CDR1 WSHSY and CDR2 SAAADI. Between the trimmed V and J ends, which lost 3 bases and 8 bases, there was a span of 17 bases. CDR3 nucleotides: TGCGCCAGCAGTGATTTGCGGAAGGGGGAGAAGCAGTACTTC. Residues: CASSDLRKGEKQYF.

This chain uses TRBV28 with TRBJ1-3, with D tentatively TRBD1 (6 bases). Germline lookup yields CDR1 MDHEN and CDR2 SYDVKM. Trimming removed 3 bases from V and 4 bases from J, with 10 bases in between. There are 14 residues in the CDR3. The CDR3 protein is CASSFTGLGNTIYF. The CDR3 bases are TGTGCCAGCAGTTTTACAGGGCTCGGAAACACCATATATTTT.

This clone was recorded many times. The chain recombines TRBV5-4 with TRBJ1-6, with D unresolved. Germline lookup yields CDR1 SGHNT and CDR2 YYREEE (reference sequence). The CDR3 spans 14 residues. Trimming stripped 2 bases from V and 7 bases from J, with 10 bases between. The CDR3 coding sequence is TGTGCCAGCAGCTTAAAGGGAATCAATTCACCCCTCCACTTT. Translation gives CASSLKGINSPLHF.

The gene calls are TRBV2 and TRBJ1-2, with D possibly being TRBD1 (5 bases). Trimming took 7 bases from V and 0 from J, leaving 15 bases between them. Germline V lookup: CDR1 SNHLY, CDR2 FYNNEI. The CDR3 length is 15 residues. In DNA form, the CDR3 reads TGTGCCAGCACCCTAGTGCAGGGCGCTAACTATGGCTACACCTTC. It yields the protein CASTLVQGANYGYTF. Full variable domain (rest looked up from reference TRBV2 and TRBJ1-2): EPEVTQTPSHQVTQMGQEVILRCVPISNHLYFYWYRQILGQKVEFLVSFYNNEISEKSEIFDDQFSVERPDGSNFTLKIRSTKLEDSAMYFCASTLVQGANYGYTFGSGTRLTVV.

The chain uses TRBV19 and TRBJ1-1, with D perhaps matching TRBD1 (5 bases). Between the trimmed V and J ends, which lost 3 bases and 6 bases, there was a span of 8 bases. This CDR3 is built from 12 residues. The germline CDR1 and CDR2 sequences are LNHDA and SQIVND (reference sequence). CDR3 sequence: CASSIGAAEAFF. The CDR3 nucleotides are TGTGCCAGTAGTATCGGGGCAGCTGAAGCTTTCTTT.

The CDR3 sequence is CASSPGPVGRYF. CDR3 nucleotide sequence: TGTGCCAGCAGTCCTGGGCCGGTAGGGAGGTATTTT. The chain joins TRBV28 to TRBJ2-3; TRBD2 might be the D (5 bases). The CDR3 has 12 amino acids. Trimming removed 5 bases at V and 14 bases at J, with 17 bases between. From germline, CDR1 is MDHEN and CDR2 SYDVKM.

The chain employs TRBV5-8 and TRBJ1-4; D is ambiguous. Germline CDR1 is SGHTS and CDR2 is YDEGEE. The germline V and J ends were trimmed by 2 bases and 0 bases, with 11 bases remaining between them. The CDR3 consists of 16 residues. The CDR3 reads CASSLEAHPTNEKLFF. CDR3 coding DNA: TGTGCCAGCAGCTTAGAAGCGCATCCAACTAATGAAAAACTGTTTTTT.

The chain joins TRBV30 to TRBJ1-2, with 8 bases lining up with TRBD1. Per germline, CDR1 GTSNPN and CDR2 SVGIG (reference sequence). CDR3 length: 11 residues. J gave up 7 bases and V 3 bases, and 1 base lay outside the gene matches. CDR3 DNA sequence: TGTGCCTGGAGACAGGGGGGTGGCTACACCTTC. Encoded protein: CAWRQGGGYTF. Variable domain in full (rest from reference TRBV30 and TRBJ1-2): SQTIHQWPATLVQPVGSPLSLECTVEGTSNPNLYWYRQAAGRGLQLLFYSVGIGQISSEVPQNLSASRPQDRQFILSSKKLLLSDSGFYLCAWRQGGGYTFGSGTRLTVV.

The V call is TRBV4-2, the J call TRBJ1-6; D is ambiguous. CDR1 and CDR2 from the germline V gene are LGHNA and YNFKEQ. The CDR3 consists of 15 residues. V dropped 5 bases and J dropped 7 bases, with 15 bases sitting between them. CDR3 nucleotide sequence: TGTGCCAGCAGCGCACTCCCGGGAATGAATTCACCCCTCCACTTT. Amino acid sequence: CASSALPGMNSPLHF.

The V call is TRBV9, the J call TRBJ1-2; D ambiguous. CDR1 is SGDLS, CDR2 YYNGEE, per germline. Trimming left V 3 bases short and J 5 bases short, with 17 bases between. The CDR3 has 15 residues. In DNA form, the CDR3 reads TGTGCCAGCAGCGGATCGACGGTGGATGGATATGGCTACACCTTC. Translated, it gives CASSGSTVDGYGYTF.

The chain links TRBV28 to TRBJ2-7; no reliable D call. V lost 6 bases to trimming and J lost 0 bases, with 9 bases between them. This CDR3 spans 13 amino acids. The germline V gene encodes CDR1 MDHEN and CDR2 SYDVKM. CDR3: CASSPGYSYEQYF. Written as DNA, the CDR3 is TGTGCCAGCAGCCCGGGCTACTCCTACGAGCAGTACTTC.

V usage is TRBV19 and J usage is TRBJ2-1; D possibly corresponds to TRBD2 (6 bases). The CDR3 is made up of 14 amino acids. The germline V gene has CDR1 LNHDA and CDR2 SQIVND (reference sequence). V lost 4 bases and J 7 bases, leaving 14 bases between the germline ends. The CDR3 nucleotides are TGTGCCAGTAGTAAGGGAGGAGGGACGAATGAGCAGTTCTTC. Amino acid sequence: CASSKGGGTNEQFF.

This chain links TRBV5-6 with TRBJ2-3; 7 nucleotides agree with TRBD2. CDR1 and CDR2 (germline): SGHDT, YYEEEE. The CDR3 loop spans 14 amino acids. Germline trimming cut 7 bases from V and 6 bases from J; bases unmatched to any gene: 11. The CDR3 region has the DNA TGTGCCAGCTTCGGCGGGGGACGGCGGGATACGCAGTATTTT. Translated: CASFGGGRRDTQYF.

The chain has TRBV7-2 and TRBJ2-7; 8 nucleotides line up with TRBD1. The germline V gene has CDR1 SGHTA and CDR2 FQGNSA. The ends lost 1 base at V and 2 bases at J; junction bases unmatched: 7. This CDR3 has 16 amino acids. This CDR3 is CASSLGGQGAAYEQYF. In DNA form, the CDR3 reads TGTGCCAGCAGCTTAGGAGGGCAGGGGGCCGCCTACGAGCAGTACTTC. Drawing the rest from reference TRBV7-2 and TRBJ2-7, the complete variable domain is GAGVSQSPSNKVTEKGKDVELRCDPISGHTALYWYRQSLGQGLEFLIYFQGNSAPDKSGLPSDRFSAERTGGSVSTLTIQRTQQEDSAVYLCASSLGGQGAAYEQYFGPGTRLTVT.

V is TRBV5-6 and J is TRBJ1-2; tentatively, D is TRBD1 (6 bases). CDR3 length: 14 residues. Germline V CDR1 and CDR2: SGHDT, YYEEEE. Trimming removed 4 bases from V and 2 bases from J, with 12 bases in between. The CDR3 reads CASSMDSFNYGYTF. The CDR3, as DNA: TGTGCCAGCAGCATGGACAGCTTCAACTATGGCTACACCTTC. Looking up the rest from reference TRBV5-6 and TRBJ1-2 gives the full variable domain: DAGVTQSPTHLIKTRGQQVTLRCSPKSGHDTVSWYQQALGQGPQFIFQYYEEEERQRGNFPDRFSGHQFPNYSSELNVNALLLGDSALYLCASSMDSFNYGYTFGSGTRLTVV.

About this clone itself: Other nucleotide sequences in the sample specify the same CDR3. J is TRBJ2-7 and V is TRBV27; no clear D. CDR3 length equals 12 residues. Germline CDR1 MNHEY, CDR2 SMNVEV (reference sequence). With 6 bases removed from V and 2 bases from J, the gap between germline ends came to 8 bases. CDR3 nucleotide sequence: TGTGCCAGCAGCCCCGGCCCCTACGAGCAGTACTTC. This codes for CASSPGPYEQYF.

The V and J genes are TRBV28 and TRBJ1-6, with 7 bases identical to TRBD1. Germline lookup yields CDR1 MDHEN and CDR2 SYDVKM. CDR3 length: 16 amino acids. V trimming: 4 bases; J trimming: 5 bases; junction bases outside the gene matches: 8. CDR3 nucleotide sequence: TGTGCCAGCAGTTCCCTGGGGACAGAAAATAATTCACCCCTCCACTTT. Translating gives CASSSLGTENNSPLHF.

V gene TRBV5-4 combines with J gene TRBJ2-3, with TRBD2 matching 13 bases. Germline CDR1 reads SGHNT; CDR2 reads YYREEE (reference sequence). CDR3 size: 17 residues. With 4 bases clipped from V and 6 bases from J, the junction kept 11 bases outside the gene matches. The CDR3 region is CASSPIGTSGIADTQYF. CDR3 nucleotide sequence: TGTGCCAGCAGCCCAATTGGGACTAGCGGGATCGCGGATACGCAGTATTTT.

This chain joins TRBV27 and TRBJ1-1; weak D call: TRBD1 (6 bases). The CDR3 consists of 14 residues. The ends were cut back, 9 bases at V and 1 base at J, with 15 bases in the middle. Looked up from germline, CDR1 is MNHEY and CDR2 is SMNVEV (reference sequence). The CDR3 sequence is CARSQQGKNTEAFF. CDR3 nucleotide sequence: TGTGCCAGGTCACAACAGGGAAAGAACACTGAAGCTTTCTTT.

The V gene is TRBV4-2, the J gene TRBJ1-5, with D maybe TRBD1 (5 bases). Trimming took off 0 bases at V and 5 bases at J, with 11 bases between the two ends. The CDR3 runs to 15 residues. Germline values: CDR1 LGHNA, CDR2 YNFKEQ. CDR3 coding DNA: TGTGCCAGCAGCCAAGATAGGGACGGTTATCAGCCCCAGCATTTT. Protein product: CASSQDRDGYQPQHF.

V gene TRBV1 combines with J gene TRBJ1-1; TRBD1, as called in the table, went unchecked against the DNA. TRBV1 is a pseudogene segment. This CDR3 has 16 residues. The CDR3 bases are TGCACCAGCAGCCAAATTACAGGGGGCGAAAACACTGAAGCTTTCTTT. It yields the protein CTSSQITGGENTEAFF.

The CDR3 region is CASSSSRGGKTEAFF. As DNA, the CDR3 is TGTGCCAGCAGCTCGTCGAGAGGGGGCAAGACTGAAGCTTTCTTT. The rearrangement joins TRBV5-4 to TRBJ1-1, with TRBD1 identical over 7 bases. The J segment lost 5 bases and the V segment lost 3 bases, leaving 10 bases of the junction unmatched. CDR3 length: 15 amino acids. CDR1 and CDR2 (germline): SGHNT, YYREEE (reference sequence). Combining the CDR3 with reference TRBV5-4 and TRBJ1-1 gives the whole variable domain ETGVTQSPTHLIKTRGQQVTLRCSSQSGHNTVSWYQQALGQGPQFIFQYYREEENGRGNFPPRFSGLQFPNYSSELNVNALELDDSALYLCASSSSRGGKTEAFFGQGTRLTVV.

This chain uses TRBV2 with TRBJ1-1; D possibly corresponds to TRBD1 (5 bases). The germline V and J ends were trimmed by 4 bases and 1 base, with 7 bases remaining between them. The CDR3 extends over 13 amino acids. CDR1 and CDR2 from the germline V gene are SNHLY and FYNNEI. In DNA, the CDR3 is TGTGCCAGCAGTGGGGGCAGGAACACTGAAGCTTTCTTT. It specifies CASSGGRNTEAFF.